A selection of T cell receptor beta chains follows, all from one sample in a study of Tregs in tolerant kidney transplant recipients. TCRdb's copy holds only in-frame clones and misses some; the assay was immunoSEQ multiplex PCR. The table records about 81,000 clones, 91% of them present only once. This specimen was CD4+ T cells from blood (PBMCs), taken 24 months after the transplant. Source of these receptors: a human patient who received a combined kidney and bone marrow transplant. A share of the T cells may be of graft donor origin. CDR3s include the opening cysteine and the closing phenylalanine or tryptophan. Fields, in order: J gene, V gene, D gene, clone size, CDR3 protein, CDR3 DNA. The D gene is left open where the match is weak. Rows give clone size only sometimes, using once, few, many, or a class for an expanded clone.

TRBJ2-5 | TRBV19 | - | - | CASSATLDSRRFSQYF | TGTGCCAGTAGTGCAACTTTGGACTCGAGAAGGTTTTCCCAGTACTTC
TRBJ1-2 | TRBV2 | TRBD1 | - | CASSETGLTVYGYTF | TGTGCCAGCAGCGAGACAGGGCTCACTGTCTATGGCTACACCTTC
TRBJ2-3 | TRBV6-1 | - | - | CASSPRGGGADTQYF | TGTGCCAGCAGTCCCCGCGGGGGCGGGGCAGATACGCAGTATTTT
TRBJ2-7 | TRBV7-9 | - | once | CASALGLGKEYEQYF | TGTGCCAGCGCCCTCGGACTGGGAAAGGAATACGAGCAGTACTTC
TRBJ1-1 | TRBV27 | TRBD1 | - | CASSKTGTGPRNTEAFF | TGTGCCAGCAGTAAAACCGGGACAGGGCCCCGAAACACTGAAGCTTTCTTT
TRBJ2-5 | TRBV28 | TRBD1 | - | CASSFFGTGKETQYF | TGTGCCAGCAGTTTTTTCGGGACAGGGAAAGAGACCCAGTACTTC
TRBJ2-2 | TRBV5-1 | TRBD2 | once | CASSYARDYYTGELFF | TGCGCCAGCAGCTACGCCAGGGACTACTACACCGGGGAGCTGTTTTTT
TRBJ1-6 | TRBV28 | - | - | CASSFPQRENSPLHF | TGTGCCAGCAGTTTCCCGCAAAGGGAGAATTCCCCCCTCCACTTT
TRBJ2-7 | TRBV4-2 | TRBD2 | - | CASRQTSGGAYEQYF | TGTGCCAGCAGACAGACTAGCGGGGGGGCGTACGAGCAGTACTTC
TRBJ1-5 | TRBV5-1 | TRBD1 | - | CASSRTGEYGQPQHF | TGCGCCAGCAGCAGGACAGGGGAATACGGACAGCCCCAGCATTTT
TRBJ2-1 | TRBV6-5 | TRBD2 | - | CASSYSLAGRVDEQFF | TGTGCCAGCAGTTACTCGCTAGCGGGAAGGGTCGATGAGCAGTTCTTC
TRBJ2-2 | TRBV7-6 | TRBD1 | - | CASTPSGTGPNTGELFF | TGTGCCAGCACCCCCTCGGGGACAGGGCCGAACACCGGGGAGCTGTTTTTT
TRBJ1-1 | TRBV29-1 | - | - | CSVSNFQRGIGNTEAFF | TGCAGCGTTTCTAATTTCCAACGCGGGATTGGGAACACTGAAGCTTTCTTT
TRBJ1-2 | TRBV7-8 | - | - | CASSPGGTNNYGYTF | TGTGCCAGCAGCCCAGGCGGGACGAATAACTATGGCTACACCTTC
TRBJ2-7 | TRBV28 | TRBD2 | - | CASSGTPYLAGNSYEQYF | TGTGCCAGCAGCGGGACACCTTACCTAGCGGGGAACTCCTACGAGCAGTACTTC
TRBJ2-2 | TRBV18 | TRBD1 | - | CASSPGTGDTGELFF | TGTGCCAGCTCACCCGGGACAGGGGACACCGGGGAGCTGTTTTTT
TRBJ1-6 | TRBV19 | TRBD1 | - | CASSTGGRNSPLHF | TGTGCCAGTAGTACAGGGGGCCGGAATTCACCCCTCCACTTT
TRBJ2-5 | TRBV7-3 | - | - | CASSPGSQETQYF | TGTGCCAGCAGCCCCGGTAGCCAAGAGACCCAGTACTTC
TRBJ1-2 | TRBV2 | TRBD1 | once | CASSVTGTGGYGYTF | TGTGCCAGCAGTGTTACCGGGACAGGGGGCTATGGCTACACCTTC
TRBJ2-7 | TRBV19 | - | - | CASTQGLGFWDEQYF | TGTGCCAGTACCCAGGGCCTCGGCTTTTGGGACGAGCAGTACTTC
TRBJ2-1 | TRBV7-9 | - | - | CASSYNNEQFF | TGTGCCAGCAGCTACAACAATGAGCAGTTCTTC
TRBJ1-6 | TRBV9 | - | - | CASSPGQDGSPLHF | TGTGCCAGCAGCCCGGGACAAGACGGTTCACCCCTCCACTTT
TRBJ2-1 | TRBV11-3 | TRBD2 | - | CASSSGLAGGLEFF | TGTGCCAGCAGCTCGGGACTAGCGGGCGGGTTGGAGTTCTTC
TRBJ1-6 | TRBV5-5 | TRBD1 | - | CASSQGDSPLHF | TGTGCCAGCAGCCAGGGGGATTCCCCCCTCCACTTT
TRBJ2-1 | TRBV11-2 | TRBD1 | once | CASSFSTPGQGIDEQFF | TGTGCCAGCAGCTTCTCGACCCCGGGACAGGGTATCGATGAGCAGTTCTTC
TRBJ2-7 | TRBV11-2 | TRBD2 | - | CASSLVTSGGSYEQYF | TGTGCCAGCAGCTTAGTTACTAGCGGGGGGTCCTACGAGCAGTACTTC
TRBJ2-5 | TRBV5-1 | TRBD2 | - | CASSFTPSGGAQETQYF | TGCGCCAGCAGCTTCACACCTAGCGGGGGGGCCCAAGAGACCCAGTACTTC
TRBJ2-7 | TRBV30 | TRBD2 | - | CAWSAARGGYEQYF | TGTGCCTGGAGTGCCGCCCGGGGGGGGTACGAGCAGTACTTC
TRBJ2-5 | TRBV4-3 | - | - | CASSQGGRGFEETQYF | TGCGCCAGCAGCCAAGGTGGAAGGGGTTTCGAAGAGACCCAGTACTTC
TRBJ1-1 | TRBV10-2 | TRBD1 | - | CASIRDRGGVAFF | TGCGCCAGCATTCGGGACAGGGGTGGTGTAGCTTTCTTT
TRBJ2-5 | TRBV2 | - | - | CASSELRHREETQYF | TGTGCCAGCAGTGAACTCCGTCACAGGGAAGAGACCCAGTACTTC